A single sample is the source of the 12 T cell receptor beta chains below, sequenced in a study of T cells in Graves' hyperthyroidism and ophthalmopathy. The CDR3 regions of TCR beta were amplified from RNA transcripts. HTBI primers were employed in a first-round RT-PCR of the TCR CDR3. TCRdb called the multiplex PCR reads again in MiXCR, with one record for every CDR3 protein. The profile shows nearly 600,000 distinct CDR3 sequences, 14% of them singletons. Sequenced sample: blood. Receptors were obtained from a woman between 18 and 30 years old with Graves' ophthalmopathy.

This clonotype appeared many times. The V gene is TRBV7-9, the J gene TRBJ2-3; the D gene is possibly TRBD2 (5 bases). Germline V gene data show CDR1 as SEHNR and CDR2 as FQNEAQ (reference sequence). Trimming shortened V by 8 bases and J by 0 bases, and 18 bases separated the two germline ends. CDR3 length: 16 residues. The CDR3, as DNA: TGTGCCAGCGCCCCGCGGGCGAACCCAAGCACAGATACGCAGTATTTT. It is translated as CASAPRANPSTDTQYF.

This clonotype has just a few counts. The rearrangement joins TRBV4-3 to TRBJ2-3; perhaps TRBD1 as D (6 bases). The CDR3 extends over 18 amino acids. Germline lookup yields CDR1 LGHNA and CDR2 YSLEER. Trimming pared 4 bases from V and 0 bases from J, leaving 20 bases between. The CDR3 nucleotides read TGCGCCAGCAGCCTGGGAACGGGGACACCCACTAGCACAGATACGCAGTATTTT. This translates into CASSLGTGTPTSTDTQYF.

There are many counts of this clonotype. This rearrangement joins TRBV12-3 or TRBV12-4 to TRBJ2-2, with D possibly called TRBD1 or TRBD2 (5 bases each). V gave up 6 bases and J gave up 0 bases, with 11 bases separating them. The CDR3 loop spans 15 amino acids. CDR3 coding DNA: TGTGCCAGCAGCTTTAGGGGACCGAACACCGGGGAGCTGTTTTTT. This codes for CASSFRGPNTGELFF.

This clonotype has ten or more counts. The rearrangement joins TRBV5-5 to TRBJ1-5; 7 bases map to TRBD1. The CDR3 is made up of 13 amino acids. CDR1 is SGHKS, CDR2 YYEKEE, per germline (reference sequence). V was pared by 3 bases and J by 5 bases, with 2 bases of the junction left unmatched. The CDR3 sequence: CASSSQGDQPQHF. In DNA form, the CDR3 reads TGTGCCAGCAGCTCGCAGGGGGATCAGCCCCAGCATTTT.

This clonotype has ten or more counts. The CDR3 loop is CASSYAPGAVYEQYF. As DNA, the CDR3 is TGTGCCAGCAGTTACGCTCCAGGGGCGGTCTACGAGCAGTACTTC. The chain is built from TRBV6-5 and TRBJ2-7, with D possibly matching TRBD1 (6 bases). The CDR3 length is 15 residues. Trimming removed 2 bases from V and 3 bases from J, with 14 bases in between. CDR1 is MNHEY and CDR2 is SVGAGI in the germline V gene.

The chain is built from TRBV9 and TRBJ1-1; D possibly corresponds to TRBD1 (5 bases). In germline, CDR1 is SGDLS, CDR2 YYNGEE. The CDR3 covers 15 residues. V was clipped by 4 bases and J by 0 bases, with 13 bases between them. CDR3 in amino acids: CASSPKNRLNTEAFF. CDR3 nucleotide sequence: TGTGCCAGCAGCCCAAAGAACAGGCTGAACACTGAAGCTTTCTTT.

The sample holds one count of this clonotype. The rearrangement joins TRBV3-1 to TRBJ2-1, with 11 bases lining up with TRBD2. Germline-derived CDR1 and CDR2 are LGHDT and YNNKEL (reference sequence). The CDR3 consists of 16 residues. The V and J ends lost 4 bases and 7 bases, in that order; junction bases with no gene match: 9. CDR3 sequence (DNA): TGTGCCAGCAGCCGATTAGCGGGAGGGCCTGGGAATGAGCAGTTCTTC. Residues: CASSRLAGGPGNEQFF.

This clonotype was observed many times. The V call is TRBV3-1, the J call TRBJ1-1; no clear D. The CDR3 totals 12 residues. Germline V gives CDR1 LGHDT, CDR2 YNNKEL (reference sequence). Trimming removed 3 bases from V and 8 bases from J, with 10 bases in between. CDR3 sequence (DNA): TGTGCCAGCAGCCATTCACGGGCAGAAGCTTTCTTT. Translating gives CASSHSRAEAFF.

This clonotype was observed many times. CDR3 nucleotide sequence: TGTGCCAGCAGTAACGGACAGGGGGCCTACGAGCAGTACTTC. Its translation: CASSNGQGAYEQYF. J is TRBJ2-7 and V is TRBV27; 10 nucleotides line up with TRBD1. Per the germline V gene, CDR1 is MNHEY and CDR2 is SMNVEV (reference sequence). The trim removed 5 bases at V and 2 bases at J, leaving 3 bases unmatched. This CDR3 is 14 amino acids long.

The rearrangement joins TRBV20-1 to TRBJ1-1; possible D gene TRBD1, 5 bases. Between the trimmed V and J ends, which lost 1 base and 7 bases, there was a span of 10 bases. The CDR3 length is 12 residues. CDR1 and CDR2 (germline): DFQATT, SNEGSKA (reference sequence). The CDR3 DNA is TGCAGTGCTAGAGTTGCGGGGCTTGAAGCTTTCTTT. Protein product: CSARVAGLEAFF.

The V and J genes are TRBV4-2 and TRBJ2-2; the match to TRBD2 covers 9 bases. V shed 1 base, J shed 1 base, and the junction held 4 bases outside the gene matches. The CDR3 sequence is 17 residues long. In germline, CDR1 is LGHNA, CDR2 YNFKEQ. CDR3 bases: TGTGCCAGCAGCCAAGGCCAACTAGCGGGGAACACCGGGGAGCTGTTTTTT. This gives the protein CASSQGQLAGNTGELFF.

This clonotype was picked up many times. The chain couples TRBV7-6 to TRBJ2-2; the match to TRBD1 covers 10 bases. Unmatched junction bases numbered 13, after V lost 3 bases and J lost 0 bases. The CDR3 has 20 residues. Germline CDR1 reads SGHVS; CDR2 reads FNYEAQ. For the CDR3, the DNA is TGTGCCAGCAGCTTCTGGATGGGGGGGACAGGGGCCCCGAACACCGGGGAGCTGTTTTTT. This encodes CASSFWMGGTGAPNTGELFF. The full variable domain, rest sourced from reference TRBV7-6 and TRBJ2-2, is GAGVSQSPRYKVTKRGQDVALRCDPISGHVSLYWYRQALGQGPEFLTYFNYEAQQDKSGLPNDRFSAERPEGSISTLTIQRTEQRDSAMYRCASSFWMGGTGAPNTGELFFGEGSRLTVL.